The rows below give T cell receptor beta chains drawn from one sample of a study of regulatory T cells in long-lasting Graves disease. TCRdb analysed the multiplex PCR reads with MiXCR anew, one entry per CDR3 protein. The table includes hundreds of thousands of distinct CDR3 sequences, roughly 22% detected once. The sample consisted of peripheral blood mononuclear cells (PBMCs), taken when the disease was refractory, from a patient treated with antithyroid drugs. The receptors stem from a female donor with Graves disease. CDR3s include the opening cysteine and the closing phenylalanine or tryptophan. The D gene is left open where the match is weak. Expanded clones are given a class, and other clones once, few, many or no size at all.

>.|TRBJ2-2|TRBV19|few
TGTGCCAGTACGTCTTTAGGGGCACTTACTAACACCGGGGAGCTGTTTTTT
CASTSLGALTNTGELFF
>.|TRBJ2-1|TRBV30|.
TGTGCCTGGACCGGAGGAAGGGCTCCGGGCAATGAGCAGTTCTTC
CAWTGGRAPGNEQFF
>.|TRBJ2-7|TRBV7-3|many
TGTGCCAGCAGCTTAAGGGCGATACCTACTCGAAACGAGCAGTACTTC
CASSLRAIPTRNEQYF
>TRBD1|TRBJ2-5|TRBV12-3/TRBV12-4|many
TGTGCCAGCAGCAGCAGCACGGGACAGAAAGAGACCCAGTACTTC
CASSSSTGQKETQYF
>TRBD1|TRBJ2-7|TRBV28|many
TGTGCCAGCCATCGTACAGGGGACGACTACGAGCAGTACTTC
CASHRTGDDYEQYF
>TRBD2|TRBJ2-5|TRBV2|many
TGTGCCAGCACCACCGGCGGGGGACCGCAAGAGACCCAGTACTTC
CASTTGGGPQETQYF
>.|TRBJ2-7|TRBV6-2/TRBV6-3|.
TGTGCCAGCAGTTTTTCACAGTCCTTCTACGAGCAGTACTTC
CASSFSQSFYEQYF
>.|TRBJ1-6|TRBV6-1|many
TGTGCCAGCAGGCTAGAACCAAAGGTCTATAATTCACCCCTCCACTTT
CASRLEPKVYNSPLHF
>.|TRBJ1-2|TRBV3-1|few
TGTGCCAGCAGCAAGACAGCAAATGGCTACACCTTC
CASSKTANGYTF
>.|TRBJ1-2|TRBV5-1|.
TGCGCCAGCAGCTTGGAAACTGGCGTGAATGGCTACACCTTC
CASSLETGVNGYTF
>TRBD2|TRBJ2-7|TRBV7-2|.
TGTGCCAGCAGATTCCAGGGGACTAGCGGGGGGTCCTACGAGCAGTACTTC
CASRFQGTSGGSYEQYF
>TRBD1|TRBJ1-1|TRBV2|many
TGTGCCAGCAGTGAACAGGGGGGAAACACTGAAGCTTTCTTT
CASSEQGGNTEAFF
>.|TRBJ1-6|TRBV28|.
TGTGCCAGCCTTCGACCCCTCCACTTT
CASLRPLHF
>.|TRBJ1-3|TRBV19|.
TGTGCCAGTAGTATGGGAGCGGGGGGTTTTGGCTCTGGAAACACCATATATTTT
CASSMGAGGFGSGNTIYF
>.|TRBJ1-1|TRBV30|many
TGTGCTATGGGAGACACTGAAGCTTTCTTT
CAMGDTEAFF
>.|TRBJ2-5|TRBV9|few
TGTGCCAGCAGCCCCCGCGGGGGCGGGAGTTTCCCAGGAGGAGAGACCCAGTACTTC
CASSPRGGGSFPGGETQYF
>TRBD2|TRBJ2-7|TRBV2|many
TGTGCCAGCAACCTGCGGGAGGGCCTCCCCGAGCAGTACTTC
CASNLREGLPEQYF
>.|TRBJ1-1|TRBV6-5|many
TGTGCCAGCAGTTACGGGGGGAGGACTGAAGCTTTCTTT
CASSYGGRTEAFF
>.|TRBJ2-3|TRBV7-9|.
TGTGCCAGCAGCCCCCCCGGGACTCGACCCACAGATACGCAGTATTTT
CASSPPGTRPTDTQYF
>.|TRBJ1-1|TRBV6-5|many
TGTGCCAGCAGTTACGGTCTGCGAACCGAAGCTTTCTTT
CASSYGLRTEAFF
>.|TRBJ1-3|TRBV28|few
TGTGCCAGCAGTTTATCCGGGATTAGCTCTGGAAACACCATATATTTT
CASSLSGISSGNTIYF
>.|TRBJ2-7|TRBV4-3|.
TGCGCCAGCAGCCAAGAATTTGGGGCTAGTCAGTACTTC
CASSQEFGASQYF
>TRBD1|TRBJ1-6|TRBV6-1|.
TGTGCCAGTAAGAGAACCCGGACAGGCGGAAATTCACCCCTCCACTTT
CASKRTRTGGNSPLHF
>.|TRBJ1-2|TRBV6-1|many
TGTGCCAGCAGTCGGGCAGAGGACTATGGCTACACCTTC
CASSRAEDYGYTF
>.|TRBJ1-2|TRBV25-1|many
TGTGCCAGCAGTGAATATGGGGCGGGACCCTATGGCTACACCTTC
CASSEYGAGPYGYTF